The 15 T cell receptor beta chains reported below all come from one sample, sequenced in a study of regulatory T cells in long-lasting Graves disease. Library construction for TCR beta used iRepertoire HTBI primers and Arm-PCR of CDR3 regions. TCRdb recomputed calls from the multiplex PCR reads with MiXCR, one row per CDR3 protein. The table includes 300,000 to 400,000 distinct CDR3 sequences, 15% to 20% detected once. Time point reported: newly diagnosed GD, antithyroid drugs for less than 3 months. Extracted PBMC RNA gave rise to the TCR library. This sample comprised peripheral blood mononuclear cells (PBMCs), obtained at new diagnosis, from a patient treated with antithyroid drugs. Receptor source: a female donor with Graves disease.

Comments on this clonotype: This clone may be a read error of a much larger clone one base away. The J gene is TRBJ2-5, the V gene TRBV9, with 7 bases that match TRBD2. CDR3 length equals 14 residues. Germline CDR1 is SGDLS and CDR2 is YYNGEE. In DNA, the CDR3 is TGTGCCGGCAGCCCGGGACTACTCCAAGAGACCCAGTACTTC. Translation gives CAGSPGLLQETQYF.

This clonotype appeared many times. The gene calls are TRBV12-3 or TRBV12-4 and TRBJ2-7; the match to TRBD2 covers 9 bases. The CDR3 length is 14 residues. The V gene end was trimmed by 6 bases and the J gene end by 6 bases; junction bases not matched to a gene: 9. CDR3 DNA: TGTGCCAGCAGCCTAGCGGGACCTGGGCCCGAGCAGTACTTC. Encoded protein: CASSLAGPGPEQYF.

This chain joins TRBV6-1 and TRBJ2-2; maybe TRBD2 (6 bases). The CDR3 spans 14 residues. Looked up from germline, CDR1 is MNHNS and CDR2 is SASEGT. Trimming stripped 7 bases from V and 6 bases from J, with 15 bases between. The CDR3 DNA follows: TGTGCCAGCACCACTAGCATACTAGCCGGGGAGCTGTTTTTT. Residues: CASTTSILAGELFF.

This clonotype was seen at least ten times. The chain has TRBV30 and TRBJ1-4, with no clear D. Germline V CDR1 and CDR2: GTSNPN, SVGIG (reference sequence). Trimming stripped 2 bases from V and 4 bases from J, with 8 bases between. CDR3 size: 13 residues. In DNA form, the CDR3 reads TGTGCCTGGAGTCGGTCCTTTAATGAAAAACTGTTTTTT. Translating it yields CAWSRSFNEKLFF.

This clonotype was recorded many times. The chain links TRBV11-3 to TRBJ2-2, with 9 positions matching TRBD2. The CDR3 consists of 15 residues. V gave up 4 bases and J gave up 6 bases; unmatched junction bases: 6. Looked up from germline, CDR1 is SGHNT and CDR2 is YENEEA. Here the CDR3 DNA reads TGTGCCAGCAGCTCCCTTAGCGGGAGTGCCGGGGAGCTGTTTTTT. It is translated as CASSSLSGSAGELFF.

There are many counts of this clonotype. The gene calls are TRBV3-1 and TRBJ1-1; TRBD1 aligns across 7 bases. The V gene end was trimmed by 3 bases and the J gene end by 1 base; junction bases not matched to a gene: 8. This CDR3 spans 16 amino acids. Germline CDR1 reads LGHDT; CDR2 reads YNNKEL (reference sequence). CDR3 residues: CASSQPPGQRNTEAFF. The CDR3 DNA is TGTGCCAGCAGCCAGCCCCCGGGACAGAGGAACACTGAAGCTTTCTTT. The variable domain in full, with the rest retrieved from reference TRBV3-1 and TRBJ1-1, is DTAVSQTPKYLVTQMGNDKSIKCEQNLGHDTMYWYKQDSKKFLKIMFSYNNKELIINETVPNRFSPKSPDKAHLNLHINSLELGDSAVYFCASSQPPGQRNTEAFFGQGTRLTVV.

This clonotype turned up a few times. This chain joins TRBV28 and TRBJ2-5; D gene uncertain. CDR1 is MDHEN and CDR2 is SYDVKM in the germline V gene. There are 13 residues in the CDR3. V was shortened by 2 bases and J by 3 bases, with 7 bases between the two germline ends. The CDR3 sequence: CASSLRTEETQYF. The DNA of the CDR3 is TGTGCCAGCAGTTTAAGGACGGAAGAGACCCAGTACTTC.

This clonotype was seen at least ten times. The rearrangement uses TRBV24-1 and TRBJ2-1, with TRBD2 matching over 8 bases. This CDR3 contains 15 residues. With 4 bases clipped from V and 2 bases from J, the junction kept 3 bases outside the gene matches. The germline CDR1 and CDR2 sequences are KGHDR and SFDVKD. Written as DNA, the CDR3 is TGTGCCACCAGTGACCCGGGACTAGCCTACAATGAGCAGTTCTTC. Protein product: CATSDPGLAYNEQFF.

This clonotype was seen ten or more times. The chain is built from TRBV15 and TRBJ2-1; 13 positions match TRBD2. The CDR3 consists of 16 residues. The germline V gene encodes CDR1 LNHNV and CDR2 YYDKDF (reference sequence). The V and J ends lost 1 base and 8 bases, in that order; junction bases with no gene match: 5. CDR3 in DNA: TGTGCCACCAGCAGAGGGATACTAGCGGGGGGGGATGAGCAGTTCTTC. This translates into CATSRGILAGGDEQFF.

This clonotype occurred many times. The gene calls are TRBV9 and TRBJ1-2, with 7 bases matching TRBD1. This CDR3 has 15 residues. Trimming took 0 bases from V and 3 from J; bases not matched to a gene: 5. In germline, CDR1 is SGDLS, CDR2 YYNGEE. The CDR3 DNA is TGTGCCAGCAGCGTAGGTGGCAGGGGGGACTATGGCTACACCTTC. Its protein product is CASSVGGRGDYGYTF.

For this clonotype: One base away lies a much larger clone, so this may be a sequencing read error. CDR3 loop: CASSLTGGPTGTQYF. Here the CDR3 DNA reads TGCGCCAGCAGCTTGACGGGAGGACCCACAGGTACGCAGTATTTT. The chain recombines TRBV5-1 with TRBJ2-3; TRBD2 agrees at 7 bases. Germline V gene lookup returns CDR1 SGHRS and CDR2 YFSETQ. The CDR3 runs to 15 residues.

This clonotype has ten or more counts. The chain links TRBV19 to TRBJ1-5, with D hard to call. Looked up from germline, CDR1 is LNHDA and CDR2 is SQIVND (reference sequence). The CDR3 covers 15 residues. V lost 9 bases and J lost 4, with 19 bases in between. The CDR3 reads CASHPIRELNQPQHF. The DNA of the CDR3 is TGTGCCAGCCATCCAATCCGGGAATTAAATCAGCCCCAGCATTTT.

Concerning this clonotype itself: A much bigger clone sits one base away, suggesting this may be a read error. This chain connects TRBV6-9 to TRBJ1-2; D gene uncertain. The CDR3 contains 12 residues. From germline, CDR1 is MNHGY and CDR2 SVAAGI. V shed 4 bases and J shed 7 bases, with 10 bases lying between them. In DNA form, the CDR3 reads TGTGCCAGCAGTTCCTCAATTTCTGGCTACACCTTC. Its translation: CASSSSISGYTF.

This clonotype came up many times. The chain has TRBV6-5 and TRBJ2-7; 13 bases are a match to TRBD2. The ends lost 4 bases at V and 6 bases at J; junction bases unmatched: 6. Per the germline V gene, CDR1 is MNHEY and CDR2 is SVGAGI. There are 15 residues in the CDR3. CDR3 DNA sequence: TGTGCCAGCAGTTTAGGACTAGCGGGAGTGGGCGAGCAGTACTTC. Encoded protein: CASSLGLAGVGEQYF.

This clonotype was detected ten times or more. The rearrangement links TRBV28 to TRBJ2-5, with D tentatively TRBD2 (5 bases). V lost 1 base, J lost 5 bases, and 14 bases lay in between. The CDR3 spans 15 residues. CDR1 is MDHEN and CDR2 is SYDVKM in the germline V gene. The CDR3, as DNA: TGTGCCAGCAGTTTATTTGGGCGGCCGGGGGAGACCCAGTACTTC. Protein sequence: CASSLFGRPGETQYF.